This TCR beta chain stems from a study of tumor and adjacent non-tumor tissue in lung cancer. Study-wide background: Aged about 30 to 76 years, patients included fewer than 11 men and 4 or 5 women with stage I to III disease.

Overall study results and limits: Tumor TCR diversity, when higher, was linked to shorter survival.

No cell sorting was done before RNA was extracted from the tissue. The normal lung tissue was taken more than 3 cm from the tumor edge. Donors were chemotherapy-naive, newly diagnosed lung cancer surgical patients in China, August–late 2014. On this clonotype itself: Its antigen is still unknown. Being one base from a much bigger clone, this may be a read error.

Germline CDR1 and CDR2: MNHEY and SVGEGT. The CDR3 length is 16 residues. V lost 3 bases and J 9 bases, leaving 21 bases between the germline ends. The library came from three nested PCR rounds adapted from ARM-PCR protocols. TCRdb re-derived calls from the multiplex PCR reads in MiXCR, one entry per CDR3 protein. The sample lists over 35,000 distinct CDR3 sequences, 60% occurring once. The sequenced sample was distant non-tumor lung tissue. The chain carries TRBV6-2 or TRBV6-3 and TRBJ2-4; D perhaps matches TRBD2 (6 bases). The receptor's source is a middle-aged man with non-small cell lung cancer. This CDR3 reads CASSYHTSRGGSIQYF. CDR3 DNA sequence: TGTGCCAGCAGTTATCATACTAGCAGAGGAGGGAGCATTCAGTACTTC.